The T cell receptor beta chain under discussion was sequenced for a study of T cell responses to AZD1222 COVID-19 vaccine. V shed 5 bases, J shed 10 bases, and the junction held 6 bases outside the gene matches. This CDR3 region has 14 residues. The germline V gene encodes CDR1 MDHEN and CDR2 SYDVKM. Generated by immunoSEQ multiplex PCR, the TCRdb table keeps only in-frame clones and is missing some. In the table there are 100,000 to 150,000 clones, 92% of which are singletons. The sequence was collected from an adult who received the AZD1222 COVID-19 vaccine. This sample comprised peripheral blood, obtained 28 days after the second AZD1222 dose. This chain connects TRBV28 to TRBJ1-6, with 9 bases identical to TRBD1. The DNA of the CDR3 is TGTGCCAGCAGTCAGGGACAGGGAAGGTCACCCCTCCACTTT. Translation: CASSQGQGRSPLHF.